The clone carrying this T cell receptor beta chain was seen many times. The target antigen is unknown. This entry is derived from a study of CD8 T cells in ankylosing spondylitis. A single record per CDR3 protein comes from TCRdb applying MiXCR to the 5' RACE reads. Of some 140,000 distinct CDR3 sequences listed, about 7% are singletons. Study-level results: It appeared that ankylosing spondylitis blood was characterized by a TCR beta motif of roughly 8 highly homologous variants. Relatively scarce in peripheral blood, disease-linked clones were CD8+. It was reported that disease-linked clones were significantly enriched in matched ankylosing spondylitis synovial fluid. Existing reports had already noted some motif variants in reactive arthritis synovial fluid and blood.

In germline, CDR1 is MNHEY, CDR2 SMNVEV (reference sequence). CDR3 length equals 13 residues. V was pared by 4 bases and J by 5 bases, with 11 bases between. The clonotype comes from a female donor with ankylosing spondylitis or in good health (not recorded which). The chain recombines TRBV27 with TRBJ1-1; a possible D gene is TRBD1 (6 bases). The sample consisted of blood, either unsorted or a sorted T cell fraction (not recorded which). The CDR3 sequence is CASSSQGGTEAFF. CDR3 DNA sequence: TGTGCCAGCAGTTCCCAAGGGGGGACTGAAGCTTTCTTT.